This T cell receptor (beta chain) was profiled in a study of shared clonotypes between healthy human individuals. Whole-study context: A couple of women and a few men aged 18 to 49 made up the donors.

With V trimmed by 6 bases and J by 8 bases, 4 bases remained unmatched. Per germline, CDR1 MDHEN and CDR2 SYDVKM. The CDR3 runs 12 residues. Recent acute infections and vaccinations were absent in the healthy HIV-negative adult donors. DNA from unsorted PBMC was sequenced on ten immunoSEQ deep assay plates. The protocol was immunoSEQ multiplex PCR, while the TCRdb copy is restricted to in-frame clones and leaves out a portion. This table has some 530,000 clones, 65% to 85% appearing once. Sequencing used PBMCs. The chain couples TRBV28 to TRBJ2-1, with TRBD2 identical over 7 bases. This sequence originates from a woman aged 40 to 55 in good health. Some clones in this sample may be carry-over from other donors' samples. The CDR3 nucleotides read TGTGCCAGCAGATCAGGGAGGGATGAGCAGTTCTTC. Translation gives CASRSGRDEQFF.